Sequencing of this TCR beta chain was carried out in a study of beta chain features in type 1 diabetes. Whole-study findings and limits: Within each of all four CD4+ subsets, Type 1 diabetes patients had TCRB CDR3s that were moderately but significantly shorter.

Expressed TCRB transcripts were sequenced, since all the RNA that had been isolated was reverse transcribed. The table came from immunoSEQ multiplex PCR; TCRdb's copy has only in-frame clones and leaves some out. The table lists roughly 340,000 clones, approximately 13% of them singletons, with 0.015% in the top ten. Germline values: CDR1 LGHNA, CDR2 YSLEER. The CDR3 spans 13 residues. V was pared by 1 base and J by 10 bases, with 5 bases of the junction left unmatched. Worth noting for this clone: Antigen unknown.

This receptor was identified in a woman aged 18-29 years with type 1 diabetes. Material for sequencing was naive CD4+ T cells from blood. This chain links TRBV4-3 with TRBJ1-1; 8 bases match TRBD1. CDR3 loop: CASSQGWGQAAFF. Written as DNA, the CDR3 is TGCGCCAGCAGCCAAGGGTGGGGACAGGCAGCTTTCTTT.